The present TCR beta chain was sequenced within a study of shared clonotypes between healthy human individuals. Sequenced by immunoSEQ multiplex PCR; TCRdb stores in-frame clones only, minus some. The profile shows over 850,000 clones, about four fifths of them singletons. All of the donors resided in Nashville, Tennessee, and each was a Caucasian adult. CD45RA-negative memory and CD45RA+ naive subsets were split from the CD4+ cells. The CDR3 is 12 residues long. The germline V gene has CDR1 ENHRY and CDR2 SYGVKD. The V end lost 4 bases, the J end lost 10 bases, and 11 bases lay between the germline ends.

The material sequenced was memory CD4+ T cells from PBMCs. Subset described: CD45RA-negative fraction. The clonotype comes from a man aged 18 to 29 in good health. Some clones in this sample may be carry-over from other donors' samples. V and J are TRBV10-3 and TRBJ2-1; D remains ambiguous. In nucleotides, the CDR3 is TGTGCCATCAGTGCGGCTACCCTAGAGCAGTTCTTC. It translates to CAISAATLEQFF.